Here is one T cell receptor beta chain with its context. No antigen is known for it. The treatment here: over 15 received Ad26.COV2.S at low or high dose, single or two shots; about 5 received placebo; per-sample allocation not given. At day 63 after the first vaccine or placebo injection, samples were drawn. This specimen comes from a study of Ad26.COV2.S vaccination and SARS-CoV-2 variants. Study-wide context: Dosing was one shot or two shots 56 days apart. Study-level results: An underestimation of total T cell responses may have resulted from the TCR breadth and depth analyses.

Sequencing used immunoSEQ multiplex PCR; TCRdb keeps in-frame clones, though not all of them. The sample has about 480,000 clones, approximately 90% seen once; the top ten hold about 13%. Germline CDR1 and CDR2: KGHDR and SFDVKD. The CDR3 extends over 14 amino acids. Trimming took 3 bases from V and 2 from J, leaving 9 bases between them. The sequencing here drew on peripheral blood, taken in a trial of Ad26.COV2.S vaccine versus placebo. The J gene is TRBJ2-5, the V gene TRBV24-1; perhaps TRBD2 as D (6 bases). The clonotype comes from a person between 18 and 65 years old who received the Ad26.COV2.S COVID-19 vaccine or a placebo. The CDR3 nucleotides are TGTGCCACCAGTGATCCGGGAGAACAAGAGACCCAGTACTTC. It codes for CATSDPGEQETQYF.